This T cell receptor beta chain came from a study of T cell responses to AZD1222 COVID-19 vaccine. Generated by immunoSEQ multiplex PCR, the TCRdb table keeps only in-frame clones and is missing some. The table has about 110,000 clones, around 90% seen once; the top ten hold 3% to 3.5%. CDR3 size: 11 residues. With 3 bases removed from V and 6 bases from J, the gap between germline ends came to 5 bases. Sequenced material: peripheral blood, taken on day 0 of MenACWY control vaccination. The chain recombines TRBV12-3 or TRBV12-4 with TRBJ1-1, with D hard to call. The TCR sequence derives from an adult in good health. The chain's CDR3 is CASSLVSEAFF. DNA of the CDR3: TGTGCCAGCAGTTTGGTGTCTGAAGCTTTCTTT.